This TCR beta chain was found in a study of graft-versus-host responses after intestinal transplantation. Germline-derived CDR1 and CDR2 are MNHEY and SMNVEV (reference sequence). The CDR3 has 15 amino acids. The V end was cut by 6 bases, the J end by 2 bases, with 16 bases between. Post-transplantation marrow specimens were derived from the posterior iliac crest or an alternative site. Produced via immunoSEQ multiplex PCR; TCRdb's table is partial and in-frame only. The sample holds about 10,000 clones, about 95% seen once. The TCR comes from a human patient who received an intestinal transplant, so some T cells may come from the graft donor. The starting material was bone marrow, obtained approximately 520 days after intestinal transplantation. The chain employs TRBV27 and TRBJ2-5, with D perhaps given as TRBD1 or TRBD2 (5 bases each). The CDR3 region has the DNA TGTGCCAGCAGGAAGAGGGGTCTTGAGCAAGAGACCCAGTACTTC. Translated, it gives CASRKRGLEQETQYF.